This TCR beta chain derives from a study of T cells in Graves' hyperthyroidism and ophthalmopathy. The investigators amplified TCR beta CDR3 regions from RNA transcripts. When the TCR CDR3 underwent first-round RT-PCR, the HTBI primer set was used. TCRdb redid the calling of the multiplex PCR reads with MiXCR, one entry per CDR3 protein. The sample holds 300,000 to 400,000 distinct CDR3 sequences; approximately 14% are singletons and the top ten take around 20%. J gave up 11 bases and V 8 bases, and 8 bases lay outside the gene matches. CDR3 size: 11 residues. The V gene's germline CDR1 is SNHLY and CDR2 FYNNEI. Fresh peripheral blood, 7.5 to 10 ml, yielded the PBMCs. Many counts were recorded for this clonotype.

The genes are TRBV2 and TRBJ1-1; 7 bases fit TRBD1. The sample comprised blood. This sequence originates from a woman aged 25-40 years with Graves' ophthalmopathy. CDR3 nucleotide sequence: TGTGCCAGCTCGACAGGGTTCGGGGCTTTCTTT. Translated: CASSTGFGAFF.